This is a list of T cell receptor beta chains from one sample in a study of vaccination effects on CD4 cells after COVID-19. This table comes from immunoSEQ multiplex PCR, and its TCRdb copy is limited to in-frame clones, with some not included. The data show 37,000 or so clones, roughly 62% seen once. Their recognized antigens are unknown. Source: CD4+ T cells from PBMCs cultured with HCoV-OC43 spike peptides, taken before COVID-19 vaccination. These receptors were obtained from a human donor who received a COVID-19 vaccine. The CDR3 runs from the conserved cysteine through the conserved F or W. A D gene is named only where the DNA matches it firmly. Clone size is stated in some rows and not others, as once, few, many or a class when expanded.

>TRBV5-1|TRBD1|TRBJ1-2|NA
TGCGCCAGCAGTAGCTCCGGGACAGATTTAAACTATGGCTACACCTTC
CASSSSGTDLNYGYTF
>TRBV19|NA|TRBJ2-7|NA
TGTGCCAGTAGTGTCACCGGGACCCCTAGGGAGCAGTACTTC
CASSVTGTPREQYF
>TRBV6-5|NA|TRBJ1-3|few
TGTGCCAGCTCGGGACGGGGCTCTGGAAACACCATATATTTT
CASSGRGSGNTIYF
>TRBV6-5|NA|TRBJ1-5|NA
TGTGCCAGCTCTGGGGATCAGCCCCAGCATTTT
CASSGDQPQHF
>TRBV7-9|TRBD2|TRBJ2-1|NA
TGTGCCAGCAGCTTAGGGGGGACTAGCGGGGTCTACAATGAGCAGTTCTTC
CASSLGGTSGVYNEQFF
>TRBV24-1|NA|TRBJ1-2|few
TGTGCCACCAGTGAAGAGGGTTATGGCTACACCTTC
CATSEEGYGYTF
>TRBV19|NA|TRBJ2-3|few
TGTGCCAGTAGTCCCGACCTACAGGGTACTCGGTATTTT
CASSPDLQGTRYF
>TRBV7-6|NA|TRBJ2-2|NA
TGTGCCAGCAGCTTAGCAACCCGGGGGACCGGGGAGCTGTTTTTT
CASSLATRGTGELFF
>TRBV29-1|NA|TRBJ1-3|NA
TGCAGCGTTGGGCAGTCTGGAAACACCATATATTTT
CSVGQSGNTIYF
>TRBV9|TRBD1|TRBJ2-1|NA
TGTGCCAGCAGCGTAGGTTGGACAGGGGCTTACAATGAGCAGTTCTTC
CASSVGWTGAYNEQFF
>TRBV7-8|NA|TRBJ2-1|NA
TGTGCCAGCAGCTTAGGGGATAGGAGCTCCTACAATGAGCAGTTCTTC
CASSLGDRSSYNEQFF
>TRBV12-3/TRBV12-4|TRBD1|TRBJ2-7|NA
TGTGCCAGCAGAGCAGGGGGCTACGAGCAGTACTTC
CASRAGGYEQYF
>TRBV10-3|NA|TRBJ1-1|few
TGTGCCATCAGTCACGACGGAGGGTCCACTGAAGCTTTCTTT
CAISHDGGSTEAFF
>TRBV18|NA|TRBJ2-7|NA
TGTGCCAGCTCATTCTCCGGGACCGTCTCCTACGAGCAGTACTTC
CASSFSGTVSYEQYF
>TRBV6-5|NA|TRBJ2-7|NA
TGTGCCAGCAGTTACTCGGGACGGGGCTCCTACGAGCAGTACTTC
CASSYSGRGSYEQYF
>TRBV9|TRBD2|TRBJ2-2|NA
TGTGCCAGCACCCCTAGCCGGGACTATAATACCGGGGAGCTGTTTTTT
CASTPSRDYNTGELFF
>TRBV5-1|NA|TRBJ2-3|NA
TGCGCCAGCACAACGCGGGGGCCAGGCACAGATACGCAGTATTTT
CASTTRGPGTDTQYF
>TRBV19|TRBD1|TRBJ1-4|NA
TGTGCCAGTAGTACCCAGGGGGCTGGTGGTGAAAAACTGTTTTTT
CASSTQGAGGEKLFF
>TRBV5-1|TRBD2|TRBJ2-7|NA
TGCGCCAGCAGCTTGGGGGGGACTAGCGGAGTTTACGAGCAGTACTTC
CASSLGGTSGVYEQYF
>TRBV5-1|TRBD1|TRBJ1-6|NA
TGCGCCAGCAGCTTGAACCGATCCGGGACAGGTTTTTTCGGTCGGGGGTCACCCCTCCACTTT
CASSLNRSGTGFFGRGSPLHF
>TRBV27|NA|TRBJ1-1|NA
TGTGCCAGCAGTTTAGGTATCACAGGGCGGGTGAGTAGCGACACTGAAGCTTTCTTT
CASSLGITGRVSSDTEAFF
>TRBV4-2|NA|TRBJ2-7|few
TGTGCCAGCAGCCAAGATCAGGTGTCCCCCTCCTACGAGCAGTACTTC
CASSQDQVSPSYEQYF
>TRBV5-5|TRBD2|TRBJ2-5|few
TGTGCCAGCAGCTTAAGCCGGGGGGGGAGGGAGACCCAGTACTTC
CASSLSRGGRETQYF
>TRBV2|NA|TRBJ2-2|NA
TGTGCCAGCAGTGAAGCGGGGACCGGGGGGGAGCTGTTTTTT
CASSEAGTGGELFF
>TRBV15|TRBD1|TRBJ2-1|NA
TGTGCCACCAGCAGGGGACAGGGTGGAGGTTCCTACAATGAGCAGTTCTTC
CATSRGQGGGSYNEQFF
>TRBV2|TRBD1|TRBJ1-6|few
TGTGCCAGCAGGGGGACAGGGGGCGGTAATTCACCCCTCCACTTT
CASRGTGGGNSPLHF
>TRBV5-4|TRBD1|TRBJ2-5|NA
TGTGCCAGCAGCGGGGGACAGGGTTGGGAGACCCAGTACTTC
CASSGGQGWETQYF
>TRBV29-1|TRBD1|TRBJ1-2|NA
TGCAGCGTTGGGGGGGACAGGCTCAATGGCTACACCTTC
CSVGGDRLNGYTF
>TRBV19|NA|TRBJ1-3|NA
TGTGCCAGTGGACAGAGTATCTCTGGAAACACCATATATTTT
CASGQSISGNTIYF
>TRBV7-2|TRBD1|TRBJ1-3|NA
TGTGCCAGCAGCACGGGGGACAGGGCCCTCGGAAACACCATATATTTT
CASSTGDRALGNTIYF
>TRBV10-2|TRBD2|TRBJ2-1|few
TGCGCCAGCAAAAGGCGGGAGGCTGGCAATGAGCAGTTCTTC
CASKRREAGNEQFF
>TRBV9|TRBD1|TRBJ2-5|once
TGTGCCAGCAGCGTAGAAGGACAGGGGCAGACCCAGTACTTC
CASSVEGQGQTQYF
>TRBV4-2|NA|TRBJ1-5|few
TGTGCCAGCAGCCAAGATTCGACAATTAATCAGCCCCAGCATTTT
CASSQDSTINQPQHF
>TRBV9|NA|TRBJ2-3|NA
TGTGCCAGCAGCATCGGACTCGGCACAGATACGCAGTATTTT
CASSIGLGTDTQYF
>TRBV27|NA|TRBJ1-3|NA
TGTGCCAGCAGTTTATACTGGGGTTCTGGAAACACCATATATTTT
CASSLYWGSGNTIYF
>TRBV6-4|TRBD1|TRBJ1-2|few
TGTGCCAGCAGTGACTCGGACAGGGGTGGCTACACCTTC
CASSDSDRGGYTF
>TRBV10-3|NA|TRBJ1-5|medium-sized
TGTGCCATCAGTGGAGGGTTGGAGGCAGGGTCATATCAGCCCCAGCATTTT
CAISGGLEAGSYQPQHF
>TRBV6-5|NA|TRBJ1-2|few
TGTGCCAGCAGATACGGGGAGGGAAACTATGGCTACACCTTC
CASRYGEGNYGYTF
>TRBV5-1|TRBD2|TRBJ2-1|NA
TGCGCCAGCAGCCGATTAGCGGGAGTACACTACAATGAGCAGTTCTTC
CASSRLAGVHYNEQFF
>TRBV4-2|TRBD2|TRBJ2-2|NA
TGTGCCAGCAGCCAAGAACTAGCGGGGGGCCATCTGAACACCGGGGAGCTGTTTTTT
CASSQELAGGHLNTGELFF
>TRBV5-1|NA|TRBJ2-7|NA
TGCGCCAGCAGCTTTGCCTCAAGTATCTACGAGCAGTACTTC
CASSFASSIYEQYF
>TRBV2|NA|TRBJ2-1|NA
TGTGCCAGCAGGGAAGGATTTTTAAAGCTTTTTACTTACAATGAGCAGTTCTTC
CASREGFLKLFTYNEQFF
>TRBV6-5|NA|TRBJ1-1|NA
TGTGCCAGCAGAATAACAGGGAACACTGAAGCTTTCTTT
CASRITGNTEAFF
>TRBV6-5|NA|TRBJ2-7|NA
TGTGCCAGTAGGACAGAGATCTACGAGCAGTACTTC
CASRTEIYEQYF
>TRBV15|NA|TRBJ1-6|NA
TGTGCCACCAGCAGGACCTGGGGTTCACCCCTCCACTTT
CATSRTWGSPLHF
>TRBV9|NA|TRBJ2-2|NA
TGTGCCAGCAGCGTAGCGGGGGTAAACACCGGGGAGCTGTTTTTT
CASSVAGVNTGELFF
>TRBV5-4|TRBD2|TRBJ2-7|NA
TGTGCCAGCAGCTTTAGCGGGCATACCTACGAGCAGTACTTC
CASSFSGHTYEQYF
>TRBV3-1/TRBV3-2|TRBD2|TRBJ2-7|NA
TGTGCCAGCAGCCTGTCCGTAGGGAGCGGGGGGGTCCGCTACGAGCAGTACTTC
CASSLSVGSGGVRYEQYF
>TRBV12-3/TRBV12-4|NA|TRBJ1-6|NA
TGTGCCAGCAGTTTAAGTGCGGGGTTACCCCTCCACTTT
CASSLSAGLPLHF
>TRBV4-1|NA|TRBJ2-5|NA
TGCGCCAGCAGAAAGTGGGGGCGCGGGGAGGGGGAGACCCAGTACTTC
CASRKWGRGEGETQYF
>TRBV6-4|TRBD1|TRBJ1-2|NA
TGTGCCAGCAGTCCCCAGGGGGGCTATGGCTACACCTTC
CASSPQGGYGYTF
>TRBV19|TRBD1|TRBJ2-2|NA
TGTGCCAGCGGGACAGGGGTTACCACCGGGGAGCTGTTTTTT
CASGTGVTTGELFF
>TRBV5-1|NA|TRBJ2-5|NA
TGCGCCAGCAGCTTGGTCGGGGCCTACCAAGAGACCCAGTACTTC
CASSLVGAYQETQYF
>TRBV5-1|TRBD1|TRBJ2-3|NA
TGCGCCAGCACGACAGGGCCTAGCACAGATACGCAGTATTTT
CASTTGPSTDTQYF
>TRBV20-1|NA|TRBJ2-1|NA
TGCAGTGCTAGTCCGGGAGTCTCCTACAATGAGCAGTTCTTC
CSASPGVSYNEQFF
>TRBV10-2|TRBD2|TRBJ2-2|NA
TGCGCCAGCAGTGATCCCAGCGGGAGTCGGGCCGGCGGGGAGCTGTTTTTT
CASSDPSGSRAGGELFF
>TRBV3-1/TRBV3-2|TRBD1|TRBJ1-2|NA
TGTGCCAGCAGCCTCGGGACAGGGGGTAGTACTAACTATGGCTACACCTTC
CASSLGTGGSTNYGYTF
>TRBV3-1/TRBV3-2|NA|TRBJ1-2|NA
TGTGCCAGCAGCCAAGGGGGCCGTGGCTACACCTTC
CASSQGGRGYTF
>TRBV6-5|NA|TRBJ1-4|NA
TGTGCCAGCAGCGAGGATTATTCCGAAAGGGAAAAACTGTTTTTT
CASSEDYSEREKLFF
>TRBV27|TRBD1|TRBJ2-5|NA
TGTGCCAGCAGTTCGGACAGGGGGTGGGAGACCCAGTACTTC
CASSSDRGWETQYF